This paragraph reports one T cell receptor (beta chain). Its matching antigen is unknown. V lost 1 base and J lost 3; bases outside the gene matches: 6. Germline values: CDR1 MGHRA, CDR2 YSYEKL. CDR3 length: 16 amino acids. This sample is drawn from a study of CD8 T cells in ankylosing spondylitis. A quantitative 5'-RACE method, one with molecular barcodes, was used to make TCR beta libraries. One entry per CDR3 protein, called by TCRdb with MiXCR from the 5' RACE reads. The sample gives 350,000 to 550,000 distinct CDR3 sequences, roughly 26% of which show up once; approximately 1% is in the top ten. The study's findings and limits: A motif of fewer than ten highly homologous TCR beta variants was seen as apparently characteristic of ankylosing spondylitis blood. Clones tied to disease were said to be significantly enriched in matched ankylosing spondylitis synovial fluid. Previous work reported some of these motif variants in the synovial fluid and blood of reactive arthritis.

The chain carries TRBV4-1 and TRBJ2-1; 7 bases match TRBD1. The sample consisted of blood, either unsorted or a sorted T cell fraction (not recorded which). The clonotype was recovered from a male donor with ankylosing spondylitis. CDR3 in DNA: TGCGCCAGCAGCCAAGCCGAGGGGGCGTACTACAATGAGCAGTTCTTC. Its translation: CASSQAEGAYYNEQFF.